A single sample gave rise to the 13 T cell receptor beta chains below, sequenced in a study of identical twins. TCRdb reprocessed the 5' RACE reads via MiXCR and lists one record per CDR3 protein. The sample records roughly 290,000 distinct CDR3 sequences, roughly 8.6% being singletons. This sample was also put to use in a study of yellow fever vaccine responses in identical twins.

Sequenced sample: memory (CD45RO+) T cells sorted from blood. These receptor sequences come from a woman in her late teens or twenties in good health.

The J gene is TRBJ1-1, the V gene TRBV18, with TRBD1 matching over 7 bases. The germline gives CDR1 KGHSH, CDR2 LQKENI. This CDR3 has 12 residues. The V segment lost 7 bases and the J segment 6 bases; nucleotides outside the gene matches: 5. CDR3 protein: CASWEGAAEAFF. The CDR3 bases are TGTGCCAGCTGGGAGGGGGCCGCTGAAGCTTTCTTT.

DNA for the CDR3: TGTGCCACCCTCAGCGGGAGGGCCGTCACGACCGGGGAGCTGTTTTTT. Its protein is CATLSGRAVTTGELFF. The chain links TRBV2 to TRBJ2-2; TRBD2 matches at 10 bases. The CDR3 runs 16 residues. CDR1 is SNHLY and CDR2 is FYNNEI in the germline V gene. The ends lost 10 bases at V and 5 bases at J; junction bases unmatched: 13.

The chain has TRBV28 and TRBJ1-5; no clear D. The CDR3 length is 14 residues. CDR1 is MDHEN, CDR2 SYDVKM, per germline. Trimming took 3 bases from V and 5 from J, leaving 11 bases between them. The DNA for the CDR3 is TGTGCCAGCAGTTTTAGGGCAGGCCATCAGCCCCAGCATTTT. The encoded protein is CASSFRAGHQPQHF.

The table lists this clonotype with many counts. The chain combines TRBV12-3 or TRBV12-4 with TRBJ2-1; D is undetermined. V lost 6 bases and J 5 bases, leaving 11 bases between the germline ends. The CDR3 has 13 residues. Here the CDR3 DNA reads TGTGCCAGCAGCCCAAAGCAAGACAATGAGCAGTTCTTC. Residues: CASSPKQDNEQFF.

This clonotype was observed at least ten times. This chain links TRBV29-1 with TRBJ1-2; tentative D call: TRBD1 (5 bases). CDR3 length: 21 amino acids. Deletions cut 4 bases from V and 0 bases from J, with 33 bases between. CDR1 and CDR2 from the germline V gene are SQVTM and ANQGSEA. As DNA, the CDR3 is TGCAGCGTTGGTCCAAAAGCGGGGCCGGCAGCTGGGCTACTTACTAACTATGGCTACACCTTC. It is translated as CSVGPKAGPAAGLLTNYGYTF.

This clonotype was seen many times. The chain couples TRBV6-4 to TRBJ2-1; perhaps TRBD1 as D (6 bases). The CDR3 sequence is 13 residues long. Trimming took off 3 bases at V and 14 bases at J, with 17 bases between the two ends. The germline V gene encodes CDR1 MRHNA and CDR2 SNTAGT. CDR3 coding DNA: TGTGCCAGCAGTGATCCACAGGGCCCCCGTAAGTTCTTC. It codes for CASSDPQGPRKFF.

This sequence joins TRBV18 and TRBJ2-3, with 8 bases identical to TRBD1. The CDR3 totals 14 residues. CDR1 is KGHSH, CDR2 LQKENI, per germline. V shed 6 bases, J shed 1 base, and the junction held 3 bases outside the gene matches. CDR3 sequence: CASSRQGRTDTQYF. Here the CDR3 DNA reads TGTGCCAGCTCCAGACAGGGGCGCACAGATACGCAGTATTTT.

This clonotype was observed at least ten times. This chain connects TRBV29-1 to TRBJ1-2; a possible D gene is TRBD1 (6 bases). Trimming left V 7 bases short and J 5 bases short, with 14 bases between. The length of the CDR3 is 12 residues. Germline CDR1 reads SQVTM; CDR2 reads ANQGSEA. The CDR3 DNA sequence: TGCAGCGGGACAGACGGAGATTATGGCTACACCTTC. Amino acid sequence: CSGTDGDYGYTF.

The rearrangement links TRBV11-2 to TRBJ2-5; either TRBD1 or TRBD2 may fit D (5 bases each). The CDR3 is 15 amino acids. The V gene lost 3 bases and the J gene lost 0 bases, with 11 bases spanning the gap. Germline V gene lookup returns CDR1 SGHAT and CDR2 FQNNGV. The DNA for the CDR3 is TGTGCCAGCAGCTTCGGGACGGTGTACCAAGAGACCCAGTACTTC. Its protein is CASSFGTVYQETQYF.

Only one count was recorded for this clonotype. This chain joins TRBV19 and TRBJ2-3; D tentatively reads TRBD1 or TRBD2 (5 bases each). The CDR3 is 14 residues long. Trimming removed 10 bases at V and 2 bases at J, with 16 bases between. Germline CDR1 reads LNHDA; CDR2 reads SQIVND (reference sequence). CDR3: CATRDPGSTDTQYF. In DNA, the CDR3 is TGTGCCACACGGGACCCGGGGTCCACAGATACGCAGTATTTT.

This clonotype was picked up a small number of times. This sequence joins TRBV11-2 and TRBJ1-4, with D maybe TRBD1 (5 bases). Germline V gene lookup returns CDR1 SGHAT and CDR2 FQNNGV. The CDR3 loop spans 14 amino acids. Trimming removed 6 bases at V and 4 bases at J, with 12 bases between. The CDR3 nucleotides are TGTGCCAGCAGAAGCGGACATTATAATGAAAAACTGTTTTTT. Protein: CASRSGHYNEKLFF.

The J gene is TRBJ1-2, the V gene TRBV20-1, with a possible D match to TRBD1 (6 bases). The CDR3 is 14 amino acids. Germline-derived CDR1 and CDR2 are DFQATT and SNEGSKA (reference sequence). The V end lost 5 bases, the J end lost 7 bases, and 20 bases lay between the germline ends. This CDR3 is CSAGGTAQRGGYTF. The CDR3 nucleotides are TGCAGTGCTGGGGGCACCGCCCAGCGGGGTGGCTACACCTTC.

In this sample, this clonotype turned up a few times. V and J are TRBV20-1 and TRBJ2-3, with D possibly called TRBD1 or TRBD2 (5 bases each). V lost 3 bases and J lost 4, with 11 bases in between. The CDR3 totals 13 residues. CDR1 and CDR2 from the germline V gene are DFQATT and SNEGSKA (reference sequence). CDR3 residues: CSASEGSPDTQYF. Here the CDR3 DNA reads TGCAGTGCTAGTGAGGGGTCCCCAGATACGCAGTATTTT.